This is a list of T cell receptor beta chains from one sample in a study of blood T cell repertoires in COVID-19. TCRdb's copy holds only in-frame clones and misses some; the assay was immunoSEQ multiplex PCR. The data show about 180,000 clones, 86% seen once. Sequencing was done on a sample of peripheral blood. Receptors originate from a man aged 50 to 59 with active or convalescent COVID-19. CDR3s include the opening cysteine and the closing phenylalanine or tryptophan. A D gene is named only where the DNA matches it firmly. Clone size is shown for a subset of rows, as once, few, many or a class of expanded clone.

j_call	clone_size	d_call	v_call	cdr3_nt	cdr3_aa
TRBJ2-7	NA	NA	TRBV5-1	TGCGCCAGCAGCAGGGACGGGACTGGTGAGCAGTACTTC	CASSRDGTGEQYF
TRBJ2-3	few	TRBD1	TRBV18	TGTGCCAGCTCACCACCAGGACAGGGGGCTGGCACAGATACGCAGTATTTT	CASSPPGQGAGTDTQYF
TRBJ2-1	NA	NA	TRBV18	TGTGCCAGCTCACCACCGCCAGCACAGACCTACAATGAGCAGTTCTTC	CASSPPPAQTYNEQFF
TRBJ2-1	NA	TRBD2	TRBV28	TGTGCCAGCAAAATAGCGGGAGTAGTCAATGAGCAGTTCTTC	CASKIAGVVNEQFF
TRBJ1-3	NA	NA	TRBV7-3	TGTGCCAGCAGCTTTACACAAAACAGGGAAGGGACTGGAAACACCATATATTTT	CASSFTQNREGTGNTIYF
TRBJ1-1	NA	NA	TRBV29-1	TGCAGCGTTGTCTCAGGGTATACTGAAGCTTTCTTT	CSVVSGYTEAFF
TRBJ2-1	NA	TRBD2	TRBV7-6	TGTGCCAGCAGCTTGCAAGCGGGGCCCACCTACAATGAGCAGTTCTTC	CASSLQAGPTYNEQFF
TRBJ2-1	few	TRBD1	TRBV29-1	TGCAGCGTTGAAGAGGGACAGGGTCAGAATGAGCAGTTCTTC	CSVEEGQGQNEQFF
TRBJ1-4	NA	NA	TRBV28	TGTGCCAGCAGTTTAAATGGGTCGGGTGAAAAACTGTTTTTT	CASSLNGSGEKLFF
TRBJ2-7	few	TRBD2	TRBV9	TGTGCCAGCAGCGCCGACGGTGGAGCGGGGGAGCAGTACTTC	CASSADGGAGEQYF
TRBJ1-2	NA	NA	TRBV5-6	TGTGCCAGCAGCTTGCCACCTGCCCCTCGGGGCTACACCTTC	CASSLPPAPRGYTF
TRBJ2-5	NA	NA	TRBV4-3	TGCGCCAGCAGCCAAGTTCGGAAACAGGGACCCCTCCAAGAGACCCAGTACTTC	CASSQVRKQGPLQETQYF
TRBJ1-5	NA	TRBD1	TRBV5-1	TGCGCCAGCAGCTTGTCTGGGACAGGTCAGCCCCAGCATTTT	CASSLSGTGQPQHF
TRBJ1-1	NA	NA	TRBV2	TGTGCCAGCAGTGAATTGAGTATGAACACTGAAGCTTTCTTT	CASSELSMNTEAFF
TRBJ1-2	once	TRBD1	TRBV7-2	TGTGCCAGCAGCTCTACGGGACAGGGGGAGTACTATGGCTACACCTTC	CASSSTGQGEYYGYTF
TRBJ2-3	NA	NA	TRBV5-4	TGTGCCAGCAACCCCGGACTTTTTACCACAGATACGCAGTATTTT	CASNPGLFTTDTQYF
TRBJ2-1	once	TRBD1	TRBV10-3	TGTGCCATCAGTGAAACAGGGGAGAGTGAGCAGTTCTTC	CAISETGESEQFF
TRBJ1-1	NA	NA	TRBV7-3	TGTGCCAGCAGCTTTGGGGGACTCGCTGAAGCTTTCTTT	CASSFGGLAEAFF
TRBJ1-1	once	NA	TRBV7-3	TGTGCCAGCAGCTTGACAGCTTCGATCACTGAAGCTTTCTTT	CASSLTASITEAFF
TRBJ1-5	NA	TRBD1	TRBV27	TGTGCCAGCAGTCGACAGGGTGGCAATCAGCCCCAGCATTTT	CASSRQGGNQPQHF
TRBJ2-1	NA	NA	TRBV7-9	TGTGCCAGCAGCTTACTTCCCAGGGATGGTGAGCAGTTCTTC	CASSLLPRDGEQFF
TRBJ2-1	few	TRBD1	TRBV7-2	TGTGCCAGCAGTTTAAGACAGGGGGCGCGGTATGGTCACAATGAGCAGTTCTTC	CASSLRQGARYGHNEQFF
TRBJ2-6	NA	NA	TRBV4-1	TGCGCCAGCAGTCAAACAGGGATAGGGGCCAACGTCCTGACTTTC	CASSQTGIGANVLTF